This T cell receptor beta chain emerged from a study of cytomegalovirus exposure and HLA in healthy donors. Across the study: Findings of an earlier analysis included some 120 million unique TCR beta sequences from roughly 200 million T cells. Overall study findings and caveats: In terms of immune exposure information, only CMV serostatus was available. A later analysis found that most CMV-associated TCR beta chains appeared HLA-restricted. Of the V segments, some could not be distinguished, including TRBV6-2 and TRBV6-3, and were excluded.

The PCR made use of 60 Vbeta and 13 Jbeta primers. TCRdb's table, derived via immunoSEQ multiplex PCR, lists solely in-frame clones and lacks some. The sample comprises 120,000 to 150,000 clones, 80% of which are singletons, and about 5% rests with the top ten. This clone appeared a few times. Its specificity is unknown. CDR3 length equals 13 residues. V was trimmed by 5 bases and J by 6 bases, leaving 10 bases between them. The germline V gene has CDR1 MNHNY and CDR2 SVGAGI (reference sequence). The chain combines TRBV6-6 with TRBJ2-2, with D perhaps matching TRBD1 (6 bases). The sequenced sample consisted of PBMCs. This receptor was obtained from a male donor in good health and CMV-seronegative. The CDR3 loop is CASSTWGPGELFF. For the CDR3, the DNA is TGTGCCAGCAGTACATGGGGGCCCGGGGAGCTGTTTTTT.